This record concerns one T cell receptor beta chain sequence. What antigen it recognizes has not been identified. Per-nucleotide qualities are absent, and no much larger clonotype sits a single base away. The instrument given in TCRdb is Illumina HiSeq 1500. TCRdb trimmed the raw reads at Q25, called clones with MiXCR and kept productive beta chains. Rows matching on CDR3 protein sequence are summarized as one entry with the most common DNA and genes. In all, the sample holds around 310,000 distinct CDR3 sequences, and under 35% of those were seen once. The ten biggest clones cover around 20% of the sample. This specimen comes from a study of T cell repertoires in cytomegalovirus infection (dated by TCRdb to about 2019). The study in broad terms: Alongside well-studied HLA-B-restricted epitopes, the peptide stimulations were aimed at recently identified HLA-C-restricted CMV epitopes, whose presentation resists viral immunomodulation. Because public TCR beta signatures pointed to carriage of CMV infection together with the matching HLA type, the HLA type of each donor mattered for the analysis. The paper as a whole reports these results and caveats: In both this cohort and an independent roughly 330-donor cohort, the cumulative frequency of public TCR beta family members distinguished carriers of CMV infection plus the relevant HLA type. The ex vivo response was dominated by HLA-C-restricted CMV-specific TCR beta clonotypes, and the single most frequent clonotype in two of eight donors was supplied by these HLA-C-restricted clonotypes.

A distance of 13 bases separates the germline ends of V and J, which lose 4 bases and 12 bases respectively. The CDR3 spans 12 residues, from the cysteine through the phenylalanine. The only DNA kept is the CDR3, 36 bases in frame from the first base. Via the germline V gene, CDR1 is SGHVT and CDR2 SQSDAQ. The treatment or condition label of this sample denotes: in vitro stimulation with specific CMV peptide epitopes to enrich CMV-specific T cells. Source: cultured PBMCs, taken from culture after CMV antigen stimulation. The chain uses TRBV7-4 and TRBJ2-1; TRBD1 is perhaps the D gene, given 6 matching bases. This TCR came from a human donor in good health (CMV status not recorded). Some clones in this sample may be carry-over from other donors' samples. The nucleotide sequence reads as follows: TGTGCCAGCAGCTCCTACAGGGTTTGGCAGTTCTTC. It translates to CASSSYRVWQFF. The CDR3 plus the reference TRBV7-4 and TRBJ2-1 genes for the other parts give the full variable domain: GAGVSQSPRYKVAKRGRDVALRCDSISGHVTLYWYRQTLGQGSEVLTYSQSDAQRDKSGRPSGRFSAERPERSVSTLKIQRTEQGDSAVYLCASSSYRVWQFFGPGTRLTVL.